The rows below give T cell receptor beta chains drawn from one sample of a study of CD4 and CD8 cells across lung adenocarcinoma regions. MiXCR, run by TCRdb on the PCR reads, gives a single entry per CDR3 protein. The table has more than 7,500 distinct CDR3 sequences, around half seen once. The sequenced sample consisted of CD8+ T cells from the margin of a lung tumor. All receptors derive from a female donor with lung adenocarcinoma. The CD4 and CD8 labels of this study may be unreliable. Both conserved end residues are part of each CDR3. The order of the fields is V gene, clone size, D gene, J gene, CDR3 DNA, CDR3 protein. D genes are given only for firm matches. Clone size is shown for a subset of rows, as once, few, many or a class of expanded clone.

V: TRBV27
size: NA
D: NA
J: TRBJ2-3
DNA: TGTGGCAGCGGGCAGGGGCTGGGAGTCAAAAATATGCAGTATTTC
CDR3: CGSGQGLGVKNMQYF

V: TRBV27
size: NA
D: NA
J: TRBJ2-5
DNA: TGTGCGGGCAGTGGGGGCCGGGGCCAAGAGACCCAGTACTTC
CDR3: CAGSGGRGQETQYF

V: TRBV6-1
size: once
D: TRBD2
J: TRBJ2-1
DNA: TGTGCCAGCAGTCCTAGCGGGGAGTTATACAATGAGCAGTTCTTC
CDR3: CASSPSGELYNEQFF

V: TRBV6-1
size: NA
D: NA
J: TRBJ2-5
DNA: TGTGCCAGCGGGGGCCTCGCGGGACGGGGCTCAGAGACCCAGTACTTC
CDR3: CASGGLAGRGSETQYF

V: TRBV12-3/TRBV12-4
size: NA
D: NA
J: TRBJ2-1
DNA: TGTGCCAGCAGTTCTCTGAGCAATGAGCAGTTCTTC
CDR3: CASSSLSNEQFF

V: TRBV6-5
size: medium-sized
D: NA
J: TRBJ2-1
DNA: TGTGCCAGCAGTTACTCGTTGCGCCGCCCAAACAATGAGCAGTTCTTC
CDR3: CASSYSLRRPNNEQFF

V: TRBV6-1
size: large
D: TRBD1
J: TRBJ2-5
DNA: TGTGCCAGCAGTGACCCAACAGGGGATCTGTCAAAGACCCAGTACTTC
CDR3: CASSDPTGDLSKTQYF

V: TRBV6-1
size: NA
D: TRBD2
J: TRBJ2-5
DNA: TGTGCCAGCAGTGAAATAGCGGGGGGGCAAGAGACCCAGTACTTC
CDR3: CASSEIAGGQETQYF

V: TRBV10-1
size: NA
D: TRBD2
J: TRBJ2-1
DNA: TGCGCCAGTGGACTAGACTCCTACAATGAGCAGTTCTTC
CDR3: CASGLDSYNEQFF

V: TRBV10-2
size: NA
D: NA
J: TRBJ2-3
DNA: TGCGCCTGCGGGACGAGAGCCAAAAATATTCAGTACTTT
CDR3: CACGTRAKNIQYF

V: TRBV11-3
size: NA
D: TRBD1
J: TRBJ2-5
DNA: TGTGCCAGCAGCTTAAGGGGACAGGGGCAAGAGACCCAGTACTTC
CDR3: CASSLRGQGQETQYF

V: TRBV6-2/TRBV6-3
size: many
D: NA
J: TRBJ2-4
DNA: TGTGCCAGCAGCGAGGCAGGGGCCAAAAACATTCAGTACTTC
CDR3: CASSEAGAKNIQYF

V: TRBV6-1
size: NA
D: TRBD1
J: TRBJ2-7
DNA: TGTGCCAGCAGTGAGCCCGGGACAGGGAGCTACGAGCAGTACTTC
CDR3: CASSEPGTGSYEQYF